These 14 T cell receptor beta chains were all obtained from the same sample, sequenced in a study of blood T cell repertoires in COVID-19 (dated by TCRdb to 2020 to 2021). Library preparation used the immunoSEQ multiplex PCR assay. In its TCRdb copy, this immuneACCESS table keeps in-frame sequences only and misses some clones. Where compared with another copy, unresolved V genes explain less than half of these, and the others have no known cause. The sample table lists 150,000 or so clones, roughly four fifths of them with a count of one. The ten most abundant clones make up roughly 8.6% of the sample. Sequencing input: peripheral blood. The receptors were sampled from a woman aged 45-59 years with active or convalescent COVID-19.

V usage is TRBV19 and J usage is TRBJ2-5, with 8 bases matching TRBD1. In germline, CDR1 is LNHDA, CDR2 SQIVND (reference sequence). The CDR3 is 15 residues long. V dropped 6 bases and J dropped 4; count of bases not matched to a gene: 10. CDR3 loop: CASRDREALGETQYF. The CDR3 coding sequence is TGTGCCAGTAGGGACAGGGAGGCTCTCGGAGAGACCCAGTACTTC.

This rearrangement joins TRBV18 to TRBJ2-2; D remains ambiguous. Trimming took off 5 bases at V and 1 base at J, with 8 bases between the two ends. CDR3 size: 14 residues. CDR1 KGHSH and CDR2 LQKENI come from the germline V gene. CDR3 in DNA: TGTGCCAGCTCAGGCAGATTGAACACCGGGGAGCTGTTTTTT. Translated, it gives CASSGRLNTGELFF.

V is TRBV13 and J is TRBJ1-1; D perhaps matches TRBD1 (6 bases). The CDR3 totals 13 residues. CDR1 is PRHDT and CDR2 is FYEKMQ in the germline V gene (reference sequence). Trimming removed 5 bases at V and 5 bases at J, with 12 bases between. CDR3 amino acids: CASSEGQGTEAFF. The CDR3 nucleotides are TGTGCCAGCAGCGAGGGGCAGGGGACTGAAGCTTTCTTT.

This clone appeared once. V usage is TRBV7-3 and J usage is TRBJ2-5; D may be TRBD2 (8 bases). Per germline, CDR1 SGHTA and CDR2 FQGTGA. The CDR3 has 15 residues. Trimming stripped 8 bases from V and 5 bases from J, with 21 bases between. The CDR3 loop is CASGTGSGGQETQYF. In nucleotides, the CDR3 is TGTGCCAGCGGGACGGGAAGCGGGGGACAGGAGACCCAGTACTTC.

This clone was observed a single time. The chain employs TRBV19 and TRBJ2-1, with a weak D call TRBD2 (6 bases). V was pared by 5 bases and J by 7 bases, with 21 bases between. The CDR3 extends over 16 amino acids. CDR1 is LNHDA, CDR2 SQIVND, per germline (reference sequence). This chain's CDR3 is CASSALRAIRENEQFF. Here the CDR3 DNA reads TGTGCCAGTAGTGCCCTCCGGGCCATTCGGGAGAATGAGCAGTTCTTC.

In this sample, this clone turned up a few times. This chain links TRBV2 with TRBJ1-4, with TRBD1 matching 8 bases. The CDR3 is 15 amino acids. J was trimmed by 7 bases and V by 5 bases; bases with no gene match: 9. Germline V CDR1 and CDR2: SNHLY, FYNNEI. The CDR3 region is CASSFQGAFGEKLFF. CDR3 DNA: TGTGCCAGCAGTTTCCAGGGGGCGTTTGGTGAAAAACTGTTTTTT.

The J gene is TRBJ1-1, the V gene TRBV4-2; TRBD1 matches at 9 bases. CDR3 length: 14 residues. Trimming at V came to 3 bases and at J to 4 bases, leaving 3 bases not matched to a gene. The germline V gene encodes CDR1 LGHNA and CDR2 YNFKEQ. DNA for the CDR3: TGTGCCAGCAGCCATACAGGGGGCCCCACTGAAGCTTTCTTT. Its translation is CASSHTGGPTEAFF.

The J gene is TRBJ2-1, the V gene TRBV27; no clear D. There are 16 residues in the CDR3. V dropped 6 bases and J dropped 0 bases, with 15 bases sitting between them. Germline V gene sequence: CDR1 MNHEY, CDR2 SMNVEV (reference sequence). The CDR3 protein is CASRPRLLPSYNEQFF. The CDR3 region has the DNA TGTGCCAGCAGGCCTCGACTTCTCCCCTCCTACAATGAGCAGTTCTTC.

This chain connects TRBV2 to TRBJ2-7; TRBD2 matches at 10 bases. The CDR3 is made up of 14 amino acids. Germline loops: CDR1 SNHLY, CDR2 FYNNEI. The V and J ends lost 7 bases and 0 bases, in that order; junction bases with no gene match: 3. CDR3 in DNA: TGTGCCAGCAACCTAGCGGGGGCCTCCTACGAGCAGTACTTC. The encoded protein is CASNLAGASYEQYF. Supplemented by reference TRBV2 and TRBJ2-7, the full variable domain reads EPEVTQTPSHQVTQMGQEVILRCVPISNHLYFYWYRQILGQKVEFLVSFYNNEISEKSEIFDDQFSVERPDGSNFTLKIRSTKLEDSAMYFCASNLAGASYEQYFGPGTRLTVT.

This clone was seen a handful of times. DNA of the CDR3: TGCAGTGCTAGTGAGGGAGGGGTGGAAAAACTGTTTTTT. As protein: CSASEGGVEKLFF. The chain combines TRBV20-1 with TRBJ1-4; D might be TRBD1 (5 bases). With 3 bases removed from V and 8 bases from J, the gap between germline ends came to 13 bases. The germline gives CDR1 DFQATT, CDR2 SNEGSKA (reference sequence). The CDR3 covers 13 residues.

This clone was picked up a small number of times. This chain uses TRBV14 with TRBJ2-2; D unclear. The CDR3 extends over 16 amino acids. V lost 0 bases to trimming and J lost 0 bases, with 8 bases between them. Looked up from germline, CDR1 is SGHDN and CDR2 is FVKESK. As DNA, the CDR3 is TGTGCCAGCAGCCAAGAGGGCACCTCGAACACCGGGGAGCTGTTTTTT. It codes for CASSQEGTSNTGELFF.

This sequence joins TRBV30 and TRBJ1-2; a possible D gene is TRBD1 (5 bases). CDR3 length: 11 amino acids. Germline loops: CDR1 GTSNPN, CDR2 SVGIG (reference sequence). Trimming pared 1 base from V and 6 bases from J, leaving 6 bases between. CDR3 in DNA: TGTGCCTGGAGTGCAGGGAATGGCTACACCTTC. This codes for CAWSAGNGYTF.

The chain joins TRBV7-2 to TRBJ2-7; 15 bases are a match to TRBD2. The CDR3 has 16 residues. With V trimmed by 5 bases and J by 5 bases, 7 bases remained unmatched. The germline CDR1 and CDR2 sequences are SGHTA and FQGNSA. CDR3 sequence reads: CASSAGLAGGRNEQYF. The CDR3 DNA reads TGTGCCAGCAGCGCGGGACTAGCGGGAGGAAGGAACGAGCAGTACTTC. Together with reference TRBV7-2 and TRBJ2-7, the CDR3 gives the full variable domain: GAGVSQSPSNKVTEKGKDVELRCDPISGHTALYWYRQSLGQGLEFLIYFQGNSAPDKSGLPSDRFSAERTGGSVSTLTIQRTQQEDSAVYLCASSAGLAGGRNEQYFGPGTRLTVT.

This rearrangement joins TRBV5-1 to TRBJ2-7, with D hard to call. V was shortened by 0 bases and J by 5 bases, with 9 bases between the two germline ends. Germline V lookup: CDR1 SGHRS, CDR2 YFSETQ. The CDR3 contains 13 residues. As DNA, the CDR3 is TGCGCCAGCAGCTTGGGTACAGTCGACGAGCAGTACTTC. It codes for CASSLGTVDEQYF. Drawing the rest from reference TRBV5-1 and TRBJ2-7, the complete variable domain is KAGVTQTPRYLIKTRGQQVTLSCSPISGHRSVSWYQQTPGQGLQFLFEYFSETQRNKGNFPGRFSGRQFSNSRSEMNVSTLELGDSALYLCASSLGTVDEQYFGPGTRLTVT.